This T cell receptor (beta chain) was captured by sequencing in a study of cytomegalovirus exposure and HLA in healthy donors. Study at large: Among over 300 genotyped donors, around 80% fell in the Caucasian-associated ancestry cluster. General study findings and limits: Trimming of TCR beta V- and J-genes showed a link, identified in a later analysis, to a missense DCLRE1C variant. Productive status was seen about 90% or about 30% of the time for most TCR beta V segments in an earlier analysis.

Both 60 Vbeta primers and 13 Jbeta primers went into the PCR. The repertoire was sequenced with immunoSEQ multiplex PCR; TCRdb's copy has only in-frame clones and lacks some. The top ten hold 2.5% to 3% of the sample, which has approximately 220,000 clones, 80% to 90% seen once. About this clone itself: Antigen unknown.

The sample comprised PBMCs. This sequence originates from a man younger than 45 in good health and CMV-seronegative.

CDR3 DNA sequence: TGTGCCAGTAGTATAGACATCCGGGGACAGGGGGCCCAGGGAAGAATGAACACTGAAGCTTTCTTT. The encoded protein is CASSIDIRGQGAQGRMNTEAFF. This chain links TRBV19 with TRBJ1-1; 12 nucleotides align to TRBD1. The trim removed 0 bases at V and 0 bases at J, leaving 17 bases unmatched. Germline V lookup: CDR1 LNHDA, CDR2 SQIVND (reference sequence). This CDR3 has 22 amino acids.